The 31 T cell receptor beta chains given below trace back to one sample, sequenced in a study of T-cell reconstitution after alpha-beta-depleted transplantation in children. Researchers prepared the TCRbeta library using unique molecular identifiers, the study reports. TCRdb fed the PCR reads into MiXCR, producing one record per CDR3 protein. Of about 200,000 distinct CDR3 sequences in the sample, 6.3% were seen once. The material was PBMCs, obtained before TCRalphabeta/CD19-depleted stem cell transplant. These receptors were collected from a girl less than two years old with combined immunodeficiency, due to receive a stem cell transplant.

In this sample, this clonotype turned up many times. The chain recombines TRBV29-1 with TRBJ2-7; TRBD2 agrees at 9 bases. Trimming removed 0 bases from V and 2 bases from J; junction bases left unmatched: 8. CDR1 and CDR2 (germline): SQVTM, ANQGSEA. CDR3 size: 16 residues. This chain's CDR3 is CSVEEASGNSAYEQYF. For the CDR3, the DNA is TGCAGCGTTGAAGAGGCTAGCGGGAACTCCGCCTACGAGCAGTACTTC.

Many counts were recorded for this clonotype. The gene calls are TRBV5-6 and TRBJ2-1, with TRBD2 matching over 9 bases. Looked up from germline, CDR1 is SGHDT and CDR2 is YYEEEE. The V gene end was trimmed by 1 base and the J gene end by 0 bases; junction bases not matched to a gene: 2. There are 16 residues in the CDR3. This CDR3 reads CASSLMTSGSYNEQFF. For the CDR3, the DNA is TGTGCCAGCAGCTTGATGACTAGCGGCTCCTACAATGAGCAGTTCTTC.

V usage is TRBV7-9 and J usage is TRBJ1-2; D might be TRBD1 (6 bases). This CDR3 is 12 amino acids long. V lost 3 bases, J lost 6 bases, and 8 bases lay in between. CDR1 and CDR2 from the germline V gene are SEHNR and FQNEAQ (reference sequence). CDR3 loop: CASSFGGHGYTF. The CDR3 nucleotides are TGTGCCAGCAGCTTTGGGGGGCATGGCTACACCTTC.

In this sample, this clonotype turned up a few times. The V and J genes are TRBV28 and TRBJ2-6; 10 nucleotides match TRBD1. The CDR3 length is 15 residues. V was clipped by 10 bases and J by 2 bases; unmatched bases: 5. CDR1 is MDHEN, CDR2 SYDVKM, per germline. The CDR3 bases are TGTGCCACCGACGACAGGGGGCCTGGGGCCAACGTCCTGACTTTC. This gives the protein CATDDRGPGANVLTF. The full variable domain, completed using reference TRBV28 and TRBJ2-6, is DVKVTQSSRYLVKRTGEKVFLECVQDMDHENMFWYRQDPGLGLRLIYFSYDVKMKEKGDIPEGYSVSREKKERFSLILESASTNQTSMYLCATDDRGPGANVLTFGAGSRLTVL.

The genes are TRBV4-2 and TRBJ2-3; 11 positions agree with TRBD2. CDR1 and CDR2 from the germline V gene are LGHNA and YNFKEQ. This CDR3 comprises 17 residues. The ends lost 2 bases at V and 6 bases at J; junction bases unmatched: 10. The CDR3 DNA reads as TGTGCCAGCAGCCAATGGTTAGCGGGGGGGCCGGAGGATACGCAGTATTTT. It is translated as CASSQWLAGGPEDTQYF.

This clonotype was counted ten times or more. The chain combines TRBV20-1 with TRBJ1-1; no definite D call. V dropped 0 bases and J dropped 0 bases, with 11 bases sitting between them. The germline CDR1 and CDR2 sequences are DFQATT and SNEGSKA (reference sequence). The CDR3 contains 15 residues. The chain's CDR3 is CSARDRRHLNTEAFF. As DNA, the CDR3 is TGCAGTGCTAGAGATCGGCGCCACCTGAACACTGAAGCTTTCTTT.

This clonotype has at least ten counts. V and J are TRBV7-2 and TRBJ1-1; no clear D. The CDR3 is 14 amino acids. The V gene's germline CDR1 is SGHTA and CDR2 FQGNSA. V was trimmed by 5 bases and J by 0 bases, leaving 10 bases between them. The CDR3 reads CASSITAMNTEAFF. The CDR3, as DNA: TGTGCCAGCAGCATTACAGCGATGAACACTGAAGCTTTCTTT.

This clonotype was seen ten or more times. CDR3: CASTKGAVSNQPQHF. CDR3 coding DNA: TGTGCCAGTACTAAAGGGGCAGTTAGCAATCAGCCCCAGCATTTT. The rearrangement joins TRBV19 to TRBJ1-5; possible D gene TRBD1, 5 bases. With 7 bases removed from V and 0 bases from J, the gap between germline ends came to 13 bases. This CDR3 region has 15 residues. Germline CDR1 is LNHDA and CDR2 is SQIVND (reference sequence).

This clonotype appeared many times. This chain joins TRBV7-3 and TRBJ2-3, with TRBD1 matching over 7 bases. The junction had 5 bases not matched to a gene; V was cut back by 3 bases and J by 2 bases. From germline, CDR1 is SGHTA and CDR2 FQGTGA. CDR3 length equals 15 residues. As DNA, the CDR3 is TGTGCCAGCAGCTTTTCGACAGGGATCACAGATACGCAGTATTTT. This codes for CASSFSTGITDTQYF. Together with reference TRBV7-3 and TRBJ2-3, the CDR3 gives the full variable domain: GAGVSQTPSNKVTEKGKYVELRCDPISGHTALYWYRQSLGQGPEFLIYFQGTGAADDSGLPNDRFFAVRPEGSVSTLKIQRTERGDSAVYLCASSFSTGITDTQYFGPGTRLTVL.

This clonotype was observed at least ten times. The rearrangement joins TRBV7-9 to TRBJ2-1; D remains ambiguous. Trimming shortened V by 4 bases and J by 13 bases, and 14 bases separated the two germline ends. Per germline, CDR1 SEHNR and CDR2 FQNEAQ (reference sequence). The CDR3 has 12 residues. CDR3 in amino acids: CASSSGRGKQFF. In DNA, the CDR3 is TGTGCCAGCAGCTCCGGGCGAGGAAAACAGTTCTTC.

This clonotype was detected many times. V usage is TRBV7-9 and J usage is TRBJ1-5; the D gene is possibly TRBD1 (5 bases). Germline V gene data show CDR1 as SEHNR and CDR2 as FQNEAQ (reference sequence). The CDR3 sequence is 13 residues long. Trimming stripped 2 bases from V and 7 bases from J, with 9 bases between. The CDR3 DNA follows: TGTGCCAGCAGCTTACCAGGGAGGCAGCCCCAGCATTTT. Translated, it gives CASSLPGRQPQHF.

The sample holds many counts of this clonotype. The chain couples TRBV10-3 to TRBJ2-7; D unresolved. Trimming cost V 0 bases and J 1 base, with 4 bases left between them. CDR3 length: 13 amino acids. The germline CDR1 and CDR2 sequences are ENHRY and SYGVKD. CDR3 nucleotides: TGTGCCATCAGTGAGTCTGTATCCTACGAGCAGTACTTC. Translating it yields CAISESVSYEQYF.

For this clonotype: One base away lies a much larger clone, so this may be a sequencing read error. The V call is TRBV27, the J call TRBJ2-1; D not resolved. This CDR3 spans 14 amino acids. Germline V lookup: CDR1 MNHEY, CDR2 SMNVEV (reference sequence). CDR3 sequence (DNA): TGTGCCAGCAGTCCTACAAGCTCCTACAATGAGCGGTTCTTC. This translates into CASSPTSSYNERFF.

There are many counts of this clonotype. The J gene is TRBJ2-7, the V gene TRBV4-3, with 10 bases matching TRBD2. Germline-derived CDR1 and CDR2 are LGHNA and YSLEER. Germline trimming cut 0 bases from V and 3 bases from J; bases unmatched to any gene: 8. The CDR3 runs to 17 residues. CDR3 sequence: CASSQELAGIANYEQYF. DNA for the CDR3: TGCGCCAGCAGCCAAGAACTAGCGGGGATCGCCAACTACGAGCAGTACTTC.

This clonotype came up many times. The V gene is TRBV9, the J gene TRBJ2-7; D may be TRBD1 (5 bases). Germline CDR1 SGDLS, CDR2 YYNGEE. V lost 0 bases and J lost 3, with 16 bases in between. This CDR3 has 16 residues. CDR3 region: CASSVGAGSSYYEQYF. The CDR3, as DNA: TGTGCCAGCAGCGTAGGGGCAGGGTCGTCCTACTACGAGCAGTACTTC.

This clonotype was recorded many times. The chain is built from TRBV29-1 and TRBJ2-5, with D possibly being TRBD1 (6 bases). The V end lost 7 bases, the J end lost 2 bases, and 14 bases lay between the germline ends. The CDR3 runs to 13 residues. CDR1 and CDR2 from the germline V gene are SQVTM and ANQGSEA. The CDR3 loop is CSASGQPQETQYF. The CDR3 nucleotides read TGCAGCGCGTCGGGACAACCGCAAGAGACCCAGTACTTC.

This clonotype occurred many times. DNA for the CDR3: TGTGCCAGCAGCTCTCGAAGGTGGGACGAGCCCTACGAGCAGTACTTC. Amino acids: CASSSRRWDEPYEQYF. The chain uses TRBV7-2 and TRBJ2-7, with D perhaps assigned TRBD1 or TRBD2 (5 bases each). V was shortened by 4 bases and J by 2 bases, with 18 bases between the two germline ends. This CDR3 has 16 amino acids. Germline CDR1 is SGHTA and CDR2 is FQGNSA.

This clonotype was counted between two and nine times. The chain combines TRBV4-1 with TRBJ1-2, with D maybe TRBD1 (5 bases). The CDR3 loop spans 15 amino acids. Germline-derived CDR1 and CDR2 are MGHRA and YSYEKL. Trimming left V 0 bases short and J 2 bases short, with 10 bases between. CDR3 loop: CASSQEGEDNYGYTF. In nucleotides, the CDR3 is TGCGCCAGCAGCCAAGAAGGGGAGGACAACTATGGCTACACCTTC.

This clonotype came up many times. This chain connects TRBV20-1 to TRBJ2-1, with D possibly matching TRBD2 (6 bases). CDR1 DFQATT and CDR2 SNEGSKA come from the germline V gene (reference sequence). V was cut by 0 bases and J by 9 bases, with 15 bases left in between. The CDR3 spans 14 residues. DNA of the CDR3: TGCAGTGCTAGAGATGAGGAGGGGCGGTCTGAGCAGTTCTTC. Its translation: CSARDEEGRSEQFF.

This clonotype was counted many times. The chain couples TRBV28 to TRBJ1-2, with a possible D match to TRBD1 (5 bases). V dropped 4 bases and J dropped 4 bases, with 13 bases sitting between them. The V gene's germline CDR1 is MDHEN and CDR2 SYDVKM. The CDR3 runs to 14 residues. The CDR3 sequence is CASSWSQGAYGYTF. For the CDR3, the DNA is TGTGCCAGCAGTTGGTCCCAGGGAGCCTATGGCTACACCTTC.

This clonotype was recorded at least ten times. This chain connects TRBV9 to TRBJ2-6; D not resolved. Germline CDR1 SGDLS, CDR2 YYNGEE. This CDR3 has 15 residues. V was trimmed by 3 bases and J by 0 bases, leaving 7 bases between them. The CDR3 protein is CASSAGSSGANVLTF. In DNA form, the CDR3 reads TGTGCCAGCAGCGCCGGGTCCTCTGGGGCCAACGTCCTGACTTTC.

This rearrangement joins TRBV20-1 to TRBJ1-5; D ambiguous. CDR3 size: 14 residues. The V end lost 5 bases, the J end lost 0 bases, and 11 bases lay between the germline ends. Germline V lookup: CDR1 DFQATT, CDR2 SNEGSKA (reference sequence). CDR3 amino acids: CSALTPYSNQPQHF. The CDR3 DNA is TGCAGTGCTCTTACACCCTATAGCAATCAGCCCCAGCATTTT.

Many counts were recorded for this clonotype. The chain's CDR3 is CATSDLGWLKDGSYEQYF. The CDR3 coding sequence is TGTGCCACCAGTGATTTGGGGTGGTTGAAAGACGGCTCCTACGAGCAGTACTTC. The rearrangement uses TRBV24-1 and TRBJ2-7; D call uncertain. The length of the CDR3 is 18 residues. V was trimmed by 0 bases and J by 0 bases, leaving 17 bases between them. The V gene's germline CDR1 is KGHDR and CDR2 SFDVKD.

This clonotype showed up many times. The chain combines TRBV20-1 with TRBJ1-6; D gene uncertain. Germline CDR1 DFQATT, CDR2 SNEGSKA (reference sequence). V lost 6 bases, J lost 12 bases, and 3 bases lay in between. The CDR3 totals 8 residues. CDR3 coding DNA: TGCAGTGCCCTACCCCTCCACTTT. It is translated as CSALPLHF.

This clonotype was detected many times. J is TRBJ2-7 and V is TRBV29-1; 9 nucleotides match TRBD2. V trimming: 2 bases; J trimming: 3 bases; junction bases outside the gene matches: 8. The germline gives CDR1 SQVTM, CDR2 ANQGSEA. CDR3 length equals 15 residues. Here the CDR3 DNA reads TGCAGCGTTGAAAGCCTAGCGGGAAATTACTACGAGCAGTACTTC. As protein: CSVESLAGNYYEQYF.

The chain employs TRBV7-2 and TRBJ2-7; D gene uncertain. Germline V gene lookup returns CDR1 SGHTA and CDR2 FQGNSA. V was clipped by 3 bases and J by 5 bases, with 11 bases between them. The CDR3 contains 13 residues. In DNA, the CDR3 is TGTGCCAGCAGCTTCCGGGCGGCCCACGAGCAGTACTTC. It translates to CASSFRAAHEQYF.

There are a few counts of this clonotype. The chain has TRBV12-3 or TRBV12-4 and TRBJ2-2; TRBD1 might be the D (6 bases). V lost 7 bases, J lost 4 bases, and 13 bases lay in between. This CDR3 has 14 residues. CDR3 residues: CASTLQGPTGELFF. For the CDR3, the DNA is TGTGCCAGCACCCTACAGGGCCCCACCGGGGAGCTGTTTTTT.

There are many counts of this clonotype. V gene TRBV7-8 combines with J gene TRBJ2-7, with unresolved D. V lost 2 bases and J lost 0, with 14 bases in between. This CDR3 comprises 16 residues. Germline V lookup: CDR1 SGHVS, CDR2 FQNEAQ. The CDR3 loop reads CASSLTSSVTSYEQYF. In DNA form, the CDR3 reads TGTGCCAGCAGCTTAACGTCCTCGGTCACCTCCTACGAGCAGTACTTC.

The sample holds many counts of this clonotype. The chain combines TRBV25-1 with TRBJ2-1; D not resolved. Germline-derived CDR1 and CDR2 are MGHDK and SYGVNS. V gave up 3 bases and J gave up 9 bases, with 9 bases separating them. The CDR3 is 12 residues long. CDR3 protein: CASSDALGEQFF. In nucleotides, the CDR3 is TGTGCCAGCAGTGATGCCCTGGGTGAGCAGTTCTTC.

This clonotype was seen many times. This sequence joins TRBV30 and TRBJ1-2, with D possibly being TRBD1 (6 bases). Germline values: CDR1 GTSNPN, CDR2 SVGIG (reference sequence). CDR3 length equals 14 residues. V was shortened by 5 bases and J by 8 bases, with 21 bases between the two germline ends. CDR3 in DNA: TGTGCCTGGGCTGGACAGACGAGGATCTCAGGCTACACCTTC. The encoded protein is CAWAGQTRISGYTF.

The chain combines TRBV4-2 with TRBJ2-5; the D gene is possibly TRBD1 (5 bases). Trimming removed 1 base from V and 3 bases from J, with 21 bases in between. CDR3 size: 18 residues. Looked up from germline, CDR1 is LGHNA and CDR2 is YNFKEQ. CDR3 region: CASSQGVRNWGVEETQYF. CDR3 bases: TGTGCCAGCAGCCAAGGAGTGCGCAATTGGGGCGTGGAAGAGACCCAGTACTTC.